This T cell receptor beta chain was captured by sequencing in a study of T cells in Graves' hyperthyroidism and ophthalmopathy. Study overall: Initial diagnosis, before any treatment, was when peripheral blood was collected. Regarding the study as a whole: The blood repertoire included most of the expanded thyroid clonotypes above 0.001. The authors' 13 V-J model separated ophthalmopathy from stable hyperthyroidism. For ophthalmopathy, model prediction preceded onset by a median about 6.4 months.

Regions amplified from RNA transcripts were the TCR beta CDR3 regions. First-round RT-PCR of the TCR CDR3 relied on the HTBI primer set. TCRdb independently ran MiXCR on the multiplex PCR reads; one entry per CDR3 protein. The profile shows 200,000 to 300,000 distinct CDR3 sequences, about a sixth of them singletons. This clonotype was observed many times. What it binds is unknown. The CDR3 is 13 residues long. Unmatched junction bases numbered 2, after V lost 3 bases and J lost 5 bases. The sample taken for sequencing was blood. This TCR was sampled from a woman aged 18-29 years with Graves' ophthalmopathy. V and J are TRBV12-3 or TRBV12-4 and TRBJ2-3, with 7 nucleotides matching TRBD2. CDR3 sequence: CASSFRGGDTQYF. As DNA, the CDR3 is TGTGCCAGCAGTTTCCGCGGGGGAGATACGCAGTATTTT.